This T cell receptor beta chain comes out of a study of blood T cell repertoires in COVID-19. At the level of the study: Sites in the United States, Italy and Spain provided acute and convalescent COVID-19 samples. Nucleic acid was either cDNA or gDNA, and it came from T cells, B-cell-depleted T cells, or PBMCs.

Original methodology: The authors estimated nucleated cell counts from reference gene primer amplification. TCRdb's copy holds only in-frame clones and misses some; the assay was immunoSEQ multiplex PCR. Clonal size and the V and J genes are those of that table, whereas D and trimming came from the DNA. Here the sample spans more than 300,000 clones, roughly 83% being singletons. Germline CDR1 is LGHNA and CDR2 is YNFKEQ. The CDR3 is made up of 14 amino acids. Trimming removed 0 bases from V and 8 bases from J, with 11 bases in between. Sequencing was done on a sample of peripheral blood. The chain carries TRBV4-2 and TRBJ2-1; perhaps TRBD2 as D (5 bases). The sequence came from a woman aged 45 to 65 with acute or convalescent COVID-19. The CDR3 sequence is CASSQDFGGYEQFF. In nucleotides, the CDR3 is TGTGCCAGCAGCCAAGATTTTGGAGGTTATGAGCAGTTCTTC.